This section outlines one T cell receptor beta chain sequence together with its context. Its antigen specificity is not known. Per-base quality was not reported, and no clone a single base away is much larger than it. The sample belongs to a study of blood T cell repertoires in COVID-19 (dated by TCRdb to the early 2020s). Study-wide context: Samples from collaborators originated in the United States, Italy and Spain and spanned both the acute and convalescent phases of COVID-19. The material from the prospective study consisted of cDNA or gDNA derived from T cells, B-cell-depleted T cells, or PBMCs. Subjects who had been exposed to COVID-19, were actively infected with it, or had recovered from it provided the deeply sampled blood TCRbeta repertoires that made up the dataset. A freely available public database, intended as a resource for researchers studying the immune response to SARS-CoV-2, is where the repertoires were released. The samples were drawn from the first 160 participants of the ongoing ImmuneRACE study and from 950 to 1,500 subjects provided by 6 global collaborators. Nearly every sample came with metadata listing a de-identified subject ID, COVID-19 status, age in years and sex. Where HLA class I and class II types were available, the types were taken from metadata supplied by the sample provider, not from assay-based typing. Overall results and qualifications from the work: The amount of clinical and demographic metadata varied by source and participant and was provided uncurated.

Each collaborating institution followed its own protocols to collect whole blood in K2EDTA tubes. Collaborator samples were shipped for TCRbeta analysis as frozen whole blood, isolated PBMCs, or DNA extracted from either sample type. V lost 0 bases and J lost 0 bases, and the count of bases not matched to a germline gene is 11. The germline V gene gives CDR1 as LGHNA and CDR2 as YSLEER. The CDR3 runs 19 residues from the cysteine to the phenylalanine. Just the 57-base CDR3 DNA is kept, in frame starting at base 1. The immunoSEQ Assay, a bias-controlled multiplex PCR, was used to amplify TCRbeta CDR3 regions from genomic DNA. Per the authors' processing: Within the assay, amplification of reference gene primers was used to estimate how many nucleated cells each sample contained. To quantify the absolute abundance of each unique TCRbeta CDR3 rearrangement, sequence reads were collapsed and filtered. For each sample, productive Simpson clonality was calculated by taking the square root of Simpson's diversity index across productive rearrangements. Not all clones reach the TCRdb copy of this immuneACCESS table, which keeps in-frame sequences only. Checked studies attribute under half of the gap to unresolved V genes and leave the rest unexplained. V and J calls and clone size are as listed in that table; D and trimming were resolved from the DNA. For this sample the table gives about 210,000 clones, of which approximately 86% were detected only once. The ten largest clones take up around 0.7% of the sample.

This receptor was obtained from a man in his forties with acute or convalescent COVID-19. The receptor chain draws on TRBV4-3 and TRBJ2-1, and 7 junctional nucleotides match TRBD2. Sequences were obtained from peripheral blood. The CDR3 protein is CASSQDRAMGLPSYNEQFF. The DNA sequence is TGCGCCAGCAGCCAAGATCGGGCAATGGGACTACCCTCCTACAATGAGCAGTTCTTC.